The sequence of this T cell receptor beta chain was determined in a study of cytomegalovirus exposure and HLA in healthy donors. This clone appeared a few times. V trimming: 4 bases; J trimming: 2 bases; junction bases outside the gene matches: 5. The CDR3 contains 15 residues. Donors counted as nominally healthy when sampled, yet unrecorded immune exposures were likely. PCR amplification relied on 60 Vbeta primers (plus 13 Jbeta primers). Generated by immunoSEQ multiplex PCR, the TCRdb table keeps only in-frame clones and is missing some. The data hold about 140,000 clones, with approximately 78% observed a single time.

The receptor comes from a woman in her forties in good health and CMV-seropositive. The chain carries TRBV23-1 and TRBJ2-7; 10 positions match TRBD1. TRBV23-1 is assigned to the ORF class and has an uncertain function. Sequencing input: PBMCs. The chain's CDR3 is CASSPGTGVPYEQYF. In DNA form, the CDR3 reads TGCGCCAGCAGTCCTGGGACAGGGGTCCCCTACGAGCAGTACTTC.